This T cell receptor beta chain originates from a study of glioma-infiltrating T cells. The iRepertoire nested amplicon-rescue multiplex PCR amplified TCR alpha and beta CDR3s from RNA. In TCRdb, the multiplex PCR reads were re-called with MiXCR into one record per CDR3 protein. This table has a few thousand distinct CDR3 sequences, approximately 30% appearing once. This clonotype was seen repeatedly, ten times or more. The target antigen is unknown. Findings and caveats of the study: CDR3 overlap between tissue and blood was very small. Tissue-blood divergence was below expectation in non-neoplastic patients, above in gliomas.

Trimming pared 0 bases from V and 9 bases from J, leaving 14 bases between. CDR3 length: 14 amino acids. Germline lookup yields CDR1 ENHRY and CDR2 SYGVKD. The sample comprised glioma tissue, nonneoplastic brain tissue, or PBMCs (not recorded which). This sequence was found in a human donor with low-grade glioma or glioblastoma, undergoing nonglioma brain surgery, or in good health (not recorded which). V is TRBV10-3 and J is TRBJ1-2; tentatively, D is TRBD1 (5 bases). CDR3 in DNA: TGTGCCATCAGTGAGTCGAGGGACTTCTCCCGCTACACCTTC. As protein: CAISESRDFSRYTF.